The 19 T cell receptor beta chains reported below all come from one sample, sequenced in a study of T-cell reconstitution after alpha-beta-depleted transplantation in children. A TCRbeta library incorporating unique molecular identifiers was prepared. Each CDR3 protein is one row after TCRdb ran MiXCR on the PCR reads. Of over 200,000 distinct CDR3 sequences listed, around 9.6% were seen once; the top ten hold 6.2%. Sequenced here: PBMCs from the stem cell graft donor, sampled from the stem cell graft. The receptors shown here come from a human donor who donated a stem cell graft to a child with acute lymphoblastic leukemia.

At least ten counts were recorded for this clonotype. The chain uses TRBV12-3 or TRBV12-4 and TRBJ2-7; the match to TRBD2 covers 9 bases. This CDR3 spans 14 amino acids. J was trimmed by 7 bases and V by 7 bases; bases with no gene match: 11. This CDR3 is CASTLMSGGWEQYF. The CDR3 DNA reads TGTGCCAGCACCCTCATGAGCGGGGGGTGGGAGCAGTACTTC.

A few counts support this clonotype. The chain joins TRBV7-9 to TRBJ2-3, with D unresolved. Germline V gene sequence: CDR1 SEHNR, CDR2 FQNEAQ (reference sequence). The CDR3 is 14 amino acids. The V end was cut by 7 bases, the J end by 0 bases, with 11 bases between. CDR3 DNA: TGTGCCAGCACCCTACGCCGGAGCACAGATACGCAGTATTTT. This gives the protein CASTLRRSTDTQYF.

This clonotype was detected ten times or more. This chain joins TRBV29-1 and TRBJ2-3; D unresolved. Deletions cut 7 bases from V and 6 bases from J, with 14 bases between. This CDR3 is 12 amino acids long. Germline assignment: CDR1 SQVTM and CDR2 ANQGSEA. The CDR3: CSAIVPPDTQYF. In nucleotides, the CDR3 is TGCAGCGCGATCGTACCCCCCGATACGCAGTATTTT.

This clonotype was recorded many times. The chain is built from TRBV5-1 and TRBJ2-3, with 7 bases matching TRBD1. Per the germline V gene, CDR1 is SGHRS and CDR2 is YFSETQ. The CDR3 contains 16 residues. Germline trimming cut 5 bases from V and 2 bases from J; bases unmatched to any gene: 11. CDR3 DNA: TGCGCCAGCAGTTACTCAGGGGGAAGTCTCACAGATACGCAGTATTTT. Residues: CASSYSGGSLTDTQYF.

This clonotype was seen ten or more times. The gene calls are TRBV5-5 and TRBJ2-2; D unresolved. In germline, CDR1 is SGHKS, CDR2 YYEKEE (reference sequence). The ends were cut back, 4 bases at V and 4 bases at J, with 8 bases in the middle. The CDR3 is 13 amino acids. The CDR3 coding sequence is TGTGCCAGCAGCCCTCTAGTCACCGGGGAGCTGTTTTTT. Protein product: CASSPLVTGELFF.

This clonotype showed up just a few times. J is TRBJ1-1 and V is TRBV5-1; D might be TRBD1 (6 bases). Germline CDR1 reads SGHRS; CDR2 reads YFSETQ. The V end was cut by 0 bases, the J end by 2 bases, with 11 bases between. This CDR3 is built from 15 residues. CDR3 coding DNA: TGCGCCAGCAGCTTGGCCAGGGGTGGTAACACTGAAGCTTTCTTT. This codes for CASSLARGGNTEAFF.

This chain links TRBV9 with TRBJ2-2; 9 bases agree with TRBD2. The CDR3 runs 17 residues. Unmatched junction bases numbered 7, after V lost 0 bases and J lost 4 bases. Germline CDR1 and CDR2: SGDLS and YYNGEE. The CDR3 DNA reads as TGTGCCAGCAGCGTAGCTCGGGCTAGCGGGGCCACCGGGGAGCTGTTTTTT. Protein: CASSVARASGATGELFF.

This clonotype occurred many times. V and J are TRBV20-1 and TRBJ1-1; unclear D gene. The V gene's germline CDR1 is DFQATT and CDR2 SNEGSKA (reference sequence). The CDR3 spans 14 residues. V lost 0 bases and J lost 2, with 10 bases in between. The chain's CDR3 is CSARDVYRNTEAFF. The CDR3 DNA sequence: TGCAGTGCTAGAGATGTTTATCGAAACACTGAAGCTTTCTTT.

This clonotype was recorded a few times. This rearrangement joins TRBV5-4 to TRBJ2-3; D ambiguous. This CDR3 has 15 amino acids. Deletions cut 0 bases from V and 6 bases from J, with 14 bases between. Per germline, CDR1 SGHNT and CDR2 YYREEE (reference sequence). Here the CDR3 reads CASSLDPESGDTQYF. The CDR3 bases are TGTGCCAGCAGCTTGGATCCTGAGAGTGGCGATACGCAGTATTTT. The entire variable domain, with the rest obtained from reference TRBV5-4 and TRBJ2-3, is as follows: ETGVTQSPTHLIKTRGQQVTLRCSSQSGHNTVSWYQQALGQGPQFIFQYYREEENGRGNFPPRFSGLQFPNYSSELNVNALELDDSALYLCASSLDPESGDTQYFGPGTRLTVL.

The rearrangement links TRBV3-1 to TRBJ2-7, with TRBD2 identical over 9 bases. After removal of 4 bases from V and 3 bases from J, the junction contained 7 bases not matched to a gene. Germline lookup yields CDR1 LGHDT and CDR2 YNNKEL (reference sequence). The CDR3 sequence is 15 residues long. CDR3 sequence: CASSPQERGDYEQYF. CDR3 sequence (DNA): TGTGCCAGCAGCCCTCAGGAGCGGGGGGACTACGAGCAGTACTTC.

The chain uses TRBV5-1 and TRBJ2-5, with 8 positions matching TRBD2. Unmatched junction bases numbered 14, after V lost 5 bases and J lost 5 bases. Germline V gene data show CDR1 as SGHRS and CDR2 as YFSETQ. The CDR3 length is 16 residues. CDR3 DNA: TGCGCCAGCAGGGAACCGGGACTAGGTATAAGGGAGACCCAGTACTTC. Translation: CASREPGLGIRETQYF. The full variable domain, its missing parts supplied by reference TRBV5-1 and TRBJ2-5, is KAGVTQTPRYLIKTRGQQVTLSCSPISGHRSVSWYQQTPGQGLQFLFEYFSETQRNKGNFPGRFSGRQFSNSRSEMNVSTLELGDSALYLCASREPGLGIRETQYFGPGTRLLVL.

This clonotype was observed a few times. The chain carries TRBV29-1 and TRBJ1-5; possible D gene TRBD1, 5 bases. Germline V gene lookup returns CDR1 SQVTM and CDR2 ANQGSEA. The CDR3 contains 13 residues. Trimming pared 6 bases from V and 0 bases from J, leaving 9 bases between. CDR3 residues: CSVSRDSNQPQHF. Written as DNA, the CDR3 is TGCAGCGTCAGCAGGGATAGCAATCAGCCCCAGCATTTT. The complete variable domain, with remaining parts taken from reference TRBV29-1 and TRBJ1-5, reads SAVISQKPSRDICQRGTSLTIQCQVDSQVTMMFWYRQQPGQSLTLIATANQGSEATYESGFVIDKFPISRPNLTFSTLTVSNMSPEDSSIYLCSVSRDSNQPQHFGDGTRLSIL.

This clonotype was observed a handful of times. This sequence joins TRBV27 and TRBJ1-2; 10 bases are a match to TRBD1. CDR1 is MNHEY, CDR2 SMNVEV, per germline (reference sequence). With 4 bases clipped from V and 1 base from J, the junction kept 6 bases outside the gene matches. This CDR3 region has 16 residues. The CDR3 loop reads CASSSPRTGGNYGYTF. CDR3 DNA sequence: TGTGCCAGCAGTTCGCCCAGGACAGGGGGTAACTATGGCTACACCTTC.

This clonotype turned up a few times. This chain joins TRBV5-5 and TRBJ2-2; 14 bases map to TRBD2. The CDR3 loop spans 15 amino acids. V lost 4 bases and J lost 9; bases outside the gene matches: 5. Germline CDR1 SGHKS, CDR2 YYEKEE (reference sequence). CDR3 sequence (DNA): TGTGCCAGCAGCCAGGGACTAGCGGGGGTGCGGGAGCTGTTTTTT. Its translation is CASSQGLAGVRELFF.

This clonotype was seen only a few times. The genes are TRBV9 and TRBJ1-4; 12 bases are a match to TRBD1. The CDR3 is 16 amino acids. J lost 7 bases, V lost 2 bases, and 6 bases had no gene match. Germline V lookup: CDR1 SGDLS, CDR2 YYNGEE. Here the CDR3 DNA reads TGTGCCAGCAGCGTTACCGGGACAGGGGGCTTTGAAAAACTGTTTTTT. The encoded protein is CASSVTGTGGFEKLFF.

At least ten counts were recorded for this clonotype. This rearrangement joins TRBV7-9 to TRBJ1-1; D is uncertain. The CDR3 is 12 amino acids. In germline, CDR1 is SEHNR, CDR2 FQNEAQ (reference sequence). V lost 3 bases, J lost 4 bases, and 6 bases lay in between. The CDR3 nucleotides read TGTGCCAGCAGCTTCCCACCCACTGAAGCTTTCTTT. Translating it yields CASSFPPTEAFF.

This clonotype was seen a handful of times. A read error may account for a junction end that differs from germline. V gene TRBV20-1 combines with J gene TRBJ2-3, with D possibly called TRBD1 or TRBD2 (5 bases each). Germline lookup yields CDR1 DFQATT and CDR2 SNEGSKA (reference sequence). The CDR3 is made up of 11 amino acids. The CDR3 DNA is TGCAGTGCTAGAAAATTCGGGGCCCCTAGCTTT. Translated, it gives CSARKFGAPSF.

About this clonotype: No conserved phenylalanine or tryptophan ends this CDR3, so it is likely a read error. The CDR3 spells CSATSGGVETQYC. In nucleotides, the CDR3 is TGCAGTGCTACCAGCGGGGGGGTGGAGACCCAGTACTGC. The genes are TRBV20-1 and TRBJ2-5; 10 bases are shared with TRBD2. CDR1 and CDR2 from the germline V gene are DFQATT and SNEGSKA (reference sequence). The CDR3 loop spans 13 amino acids. V lost 4 bases to trimming and J lost 5 bases; unmatched junction nucleotides: 4.

The chain uses TRBV20-1 and TRBJ2-3; 11 bases are a match to TRBD2. J gave up 4 bases and V 6 bases, and 9 bases lay outside the gene matches. Germline V gene sequence: CDR1 DFQATT, CDR2 SNEGSKA (reference sequence). The CDR3 is made up of 15 amino acids. The CDR3 DNA reads as TGCAGTGCGAAAGATAGCGGGGGGGCCGCAGATACGCAGTATTTT. Amino acid sequence: CSAKDSGGAADTQYF.